Listed below are T cell receptor beta chains from one sample, sequenced in a study of CD8+CD57+ T cells in acquired aplastic anemia. From the reads, TCRdb called clonotypes with MiXCR, one entry per CDR3 protein. The profile shows 200,000 to 300,000 distinct CDR3 sequences, approximately 80% of them singletons. The specimen was sorted CD4+, CD8+, or CD8+CD57+ T cells (not recorded which) from PBMCs. The origin of the receptors is a human donor with aplastic anemia. Both conserved end residues are part of each CDR3. Fields, in order: clone size, J gene, D gene, V gene, CDR3 DNA, CDR3 protein. The D gene is left open where the match is weak. Only some rows state a clone size, as once, few, many or a class for expanded clones.

>many|TRBJ2-1|NA|TRBV20-1
TGCAGTGCTAGGCCCGGAGACAGCGCCCAATACAATGAGCAGTTCTTC
CSARPGDSAQYNEQFF
>once|TRBJ2-3|NA|TRBV7-2
TGTGCCAGCGGGGCAGGTGCTACGTCACCCCTGTATTTT
CASGAGATSPLYF
>NA|TRBJ1-1|NA|TRBV11-2
TGTGCCAGCAGCTTAGGCGTGGAAGGGAACACTGAAGCTTTCTTT
CASSLGVEGNTEAFF
>NA|TRBJ2-1|TRBD2|TRBV5-4
TGCGCCAGCAGCCATAAAAGGGACGGGGGGAGCGATGAGCAGTTCTTC
CASSHKRDGGSDEQFF
>NA|TRBJ2-3|TRBD2|TRBV9
TGTGCCAGCAGCCCCCTGGGAGCGGGAGTGTCAGATACGCAGTATTTT
CASSPLGAGVSDTQYF
>NA|TRBJ2-3|NA|TRBV9
TGTGCCAGCAGCGTAGGCGGACGGAGATACGCGCAGTATTTT
CASSVGGRRYAQYF
>NA|TRBJ1-2|NA|TRBV7-9
TGTGCCAGCAGCTTAATGGGGAACAATCAGCCCCAGCATTACACCTTC
CASSLMGNNQPQHYTF
>NA|TRBJ2-5|TRBD1|TRBV7-9
TGTGCCAGCCAGGGGGCTACCGAGACGCTGTACTTT
CASQGATETLYF
>NA|TRBJ2-7|NA|TRBV7-8
TGTGCCAGCAGTTACGTGGAAGGTAACGACGAGCAGTATTTC
CASSYVEGNDEQYF
>NA|TRBJ1-1|NA|TRBV7-8
TGTGCCAGCAGCTTAGTCGGCGGGGACGGAAGGGGAGATTTCTTT
CASSLVGGDGRGDFF
>NA|TRBJ2-3|NA|TRBV7-2
TGTGCCAGCAGCTTTAGAGGCGCGCCCCAGCAGTACGTTTTT
CASSFRGAPQQYVF
>NA|TRBJ2-5|NA|TRBV2
TGTGCCACCAGTGATGGGAGCGTGCAAGAGGCGTTGTACTTC
CATSDGSVQEALYF
>NA|TRBJ2-1|NA|TRBV9
TGTGCCAGCAGCCTTTGGAGCACTGGGGCCAACGTCCAGCAGTTCTTC
CASSLWSTGANVQQFF
>NA|TRBJ2-3|NA|TRBV7-2
TGTGCCAGCAGTTTCGTGGAAGGTCCCGATACGCAGTATTTT
CASSFVEGPDTQYF
>NA|TRBJ2-7|TRBD1|TRBV6-4
TGTGCCAGCGGGACACCGGGACAGACCACCTACGAGCAGTACTTC
CASGTPGQTTYEQYF
>few|TRBJ2-3|NA|TRBV7-9
TGTGCCAGCAGCTTTGAGAGAGGTGGGGGTACGCAGTATTTT
CASSFERGGGTQYF
>NA|TRBJ2-1|TRBD2|TRBV7-2
TGTGCCAGCAGCCCAGTAGCTAGCGGGGACTACAATGAGCAGTTCTTC
CASSPVASGDYNEQFF
>NA|TRBJ2-1|NA|TRBV13
TGTGCCAGCAGCTCACGGGACACACGCAATGAGCAGTTCTTC
CASSSRDTRNEQFF
>NA|TRBJ2-1|TRBD2|TRBV7-9
TGTGCCAGCAGCGACGGGGGGATCCATCAGCAGTTTTTC
CASSDGGIHQQFF
>NA|TRBJ2-5|TRBD2|TRBV20-1
TGCAGTGCGCGGGGGGTACAAGAGACCCAGTACTTC
CSARGVQETQYF
>once|TRBJ2-5|NA|TRBV20-1
TGCAGTGCTAGGGACAGAGGCAAGGGAGAGACCCAGTACTTC
CSARDRGKGETQYF
>few|TRBJ2-3|NA|TRBV25-1
TGTGCCAGCAGTGAAGGGGCAGATACGCAGTATTTT
CASSEGADTQYF
>NA|TRBJ2-1|TRBD2|TRBV7-8
TGTGCCAGCAGCTTAGTGGCTAGCGGGGGGGCCTACAATGAGCAGTTCTTC
CASSLVASGGAYNEQFF
>NA|TRBJ2-3|NA|TRBV12-3/TRBV12-4
TGTGCCAGCAGTTTAGGGCAGGGAGTCACAGATACGCAGTATTTT
CASSLGQGVTDTQYF
>once|TRBJ2-1|TRBD2|TRBV7-8
TGCGCCAGCAGCCAAGAACTAGCGGGGGACTACAAGGAGCAGTTCTTC
CASSQELAGDYKEQFF
>NA|TRBJ1-5|NA|TRBV5-1
TGCGCCAGCAGCCAATTTCAGAATCATGGCCAGCATTTT
CASSQFQNHGQHF
>NA|TRBJ1-2|NA|TRBV7-9
TGTGCCAGCAGTATAGGGGGGCACGCAACAGCATATGGCTACACCTTC
CASSIGGHATAYGYTF
>once|TRBJ2-3|NA|TRBV20-1
TGCAGTGCTAGTCTCAGGGATACGCAGTATTTT
CSASLRDTQYF
>NA|TRBJ1-6|NA|TRBV7-2
TGTGCCAGCAGCTTTAATCCATACGATTCACCCCTCCACTTT
CASSFNPYDSPLHF
>NA|TRBJ1-6|NA|TRBV7-9
TGTGCCAGCAGCTTAGTGCAGGGAAATAATTCCCCCCACCACTTT
CASSLVQGNNSPHHF
>once|TRBJ2-5|NA|TRBV5-5
TGTGCCACCAGCATAGGCATCAAGCAAGAGACCCAGTACTTC
CATSIGIKQETQYF
>NA|TRBJ1-4|NA|TRBV2
TGTGCCAGCAGTGTCGAAGGAGGCGGTGAAAAACTGTTTTTT
CASSVEGGGEKLFF
>NA|TRBJ2-3|NA|TRBV5-1
TGCGCCAGCAGCTTGGTAGCGACCAGCTCGCAGTATTTT
CASSLVATSSQYF
>many|TRBJ2-1|TRBD2|TRBV6-4
TGTGCCAGCAGTACTAGCGAGGAGGGAAATGAGCAGTTCTTC
CASSTSEEGNEQFF
>NA|TRBJ1-1|TRBD1|TRBV7-2
TGTGCCAGCAGCTGGGGACAGGGGGAAGCTTTCTTT
CASSWGQGEAFF
>NA|TRBJ1-3|TRBD1|TRBV7-9
TGCAGCGTTGGGGACGGCAAGGGGGCCACTGGAAACACCATATATTTT
CSVGDGKGATGNTIYF
>NA|TRBJ1-6|TRBD1|TRBV9
TGTGCCAGCAGTGCAGACAGGGGCAATCCACCCCTTCACTTT
CASSADRGNPPLHF
>NA|TRBJ2-7|TRBD2|TRBV6-1
TGTGCCAGCAGTGCTGTGGCTAGCGGGAGTGAGCAGTACTTC
CASSAVASGSEQYF
>NA|TRBJ2-3|TRBD2|TRBV11-1
TGTGCCAGCGGCGACACTAGCGGAGATACGCAGTATTTT
CASGDTSGDTQYF
>NA|TRBJ2-3|NA|TRBV7-9
TGTGCCAGCAGCTTAGCGATTGGGACGTCTAGCACAGATACGCAGTATTTT
CASSLAIGTSSTDTQYF
>NA|TRBJ2-3|NA|TRBV7-9
NA
CAGQGAGETQYFGF
>NA|TRBJ2-3|NA|TRBV10-3
TGTGCCATCAGGGGGCGGGAAGGCACAGATACGCAGTATTTT
CAIRGREGTDTQYF
>NA|TRBJ2-3|NA|TRBV7-2
TGTGCCAGCAGCTTGACCAGCGGGCGCGGAAATACGCAGTATTTT
CASSLTSGRGNTQYF
>NA|TRBJ1-1|NA|TRBV7-9
TGTGCCAGCAGAGGGGGGGGAAGGTACGAGCAGTACGCCGAAGCTTTCTTT
CASRGGGRYEQYAEAFF
>few|TRBJ2-1|NA|TRBV5-1
TGCGCCAGCAGCTTGGGACCCCGAGGGGAGAGCGATGAGCAGTTCTTC
CASSLGPRGESDEQFF
>NA|TRBJ2-1|TRBD2|TRBV9
TGTGCCAGTAGTATAACGGGAGGGAGCACCGACGATGAGCAGTTCTTC
CASSITGGSTDDEQFF
>NA|TRBJ1-2|TRBD1|TRBV13
TGTGCCAGCAGCCAAGGGGGGACAGGGGTGAATTATGGCTACACCTTC
CASSQGGTGVNYGYTF